This T cell receptor beta chain was recovered during a study of T cell responses to AZD1222 COVID-19 vaccine. Study overall: Second doses at about 4 or about 12 weeks were pooled. Study conclusions and caveats: Baseline seropositivity characterized only a handful of AZD1222 recipients. CD4 TCRs covered the whole spike, strongest at regions 160-218 and 743-854. There were mostly white British donors and more females than males, and clonal diversity was possibly underestimated.

The CDR3 consists of 14 residues. Germline assignment: CDR1 SGHRS and CDR2 YFSETQ. The trim removed 4 bases at V and 4 bases at J, leaving 8 bases unmatched. Profiling relied on immunoSEQ multiplex PCR, and the TCRdb table lists in-frame clones only, not all of them. The sample shows about 120,000 clones, around nine tenths of them seen only once. In regard to this clone: The target antigen is unknown.

The source was peripheral blood, collected on day 0 of AZD1222 vaccination. This chain uses TRBV5-1 with TRBJ2-7; 7 bases map to TRBD1. The sequence was obtained from an adult in good health. The CDR3 is CASSTDRVGYEQYF. The CDR3 bases are TGCGCCAGCAGCACTGACAGGGTTGGGTACGAGCAGTACTTC. Using reference TRBV5-1 and TRBJ2-7 for the parts outside the CDR3, the full variable domain is KAGVTQTPRYLIKTRGQQVTLSCSPISGHRSVSWYQQTPGQGLQFLFEYFSETQRNKGNFPGRFSGRQFSNSRSEMNVSTLELGDSALYLCASSTDRVGYEQYFGPGTRLTVT.